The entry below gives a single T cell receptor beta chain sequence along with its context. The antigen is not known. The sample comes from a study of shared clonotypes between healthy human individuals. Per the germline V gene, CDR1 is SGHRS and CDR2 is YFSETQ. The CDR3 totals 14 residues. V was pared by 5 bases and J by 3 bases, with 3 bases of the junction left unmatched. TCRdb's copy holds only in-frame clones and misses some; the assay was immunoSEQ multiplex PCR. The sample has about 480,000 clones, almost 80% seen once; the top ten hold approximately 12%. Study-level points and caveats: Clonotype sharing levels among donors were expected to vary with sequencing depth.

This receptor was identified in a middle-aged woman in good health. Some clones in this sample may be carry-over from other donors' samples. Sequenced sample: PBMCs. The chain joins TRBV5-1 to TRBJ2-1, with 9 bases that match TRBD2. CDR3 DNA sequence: TGCGCCAGCAGTAGCGGGAGACTCTACAATGAGCAGTTCTTC. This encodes CASSSGRLYNEQFF.